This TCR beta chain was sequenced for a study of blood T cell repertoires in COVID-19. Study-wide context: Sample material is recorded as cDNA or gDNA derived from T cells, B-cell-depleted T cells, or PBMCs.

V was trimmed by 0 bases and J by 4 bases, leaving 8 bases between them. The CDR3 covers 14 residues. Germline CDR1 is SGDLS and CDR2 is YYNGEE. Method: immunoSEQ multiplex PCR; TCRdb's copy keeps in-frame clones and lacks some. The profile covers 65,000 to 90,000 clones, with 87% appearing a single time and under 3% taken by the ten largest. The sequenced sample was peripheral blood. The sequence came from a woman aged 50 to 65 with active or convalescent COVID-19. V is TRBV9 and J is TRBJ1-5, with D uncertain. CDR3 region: CASSVESTNQPQHF. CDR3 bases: TGTGCCAGCAGCGTAGAGAGCACGAATCAGCCCCAGCATTTT.